The rows below give T cell receptor beta chains drawn from one sample of a study of T cells after yellow fever vaccination. TCRdb analysed the 5' RACE reads with MiXCR anew, one entry per CDR3 protein. The sample consists of approximately 140,000 distinct CDR3 sequences, about 8% of them appearing once. The starting material was CD4+ T cells sorted from PBMCs, obtained 5 days after the yellow fever booster vaccination. The receptors originated from a man in his thirties or forties who received the YFV17D yellow fever vaccine. Both conserved end residues are part of each CDR3. Fields, in order: clone size, V gene, J gene, D gene, CDR3 protein, CDR3 DNA. D genes are given only for firm matches. Clone size appears in some rows only: once, few, many, or a class for an expanded clone.

abundance: many; v_gene: TRBV5-1; j_gene: TRBJ1-1; d_gene: NA; CDR3aa: CASRYWGGQITEAFF; CDR3nt: TGCGCCAGCAGATATTGGGGGGGGCAGATCACTGAAGCTTTCTTT
abundance: many; v_gene: TRBV23-1; j_gene: TRBJ2-3; d_gene: NA; CDR3aa: CASNTARVRTDTQYF; CDR3nt: TGCGCCAGCAATACCGCGAGGGTCCGCACAGATACGCAGTATTTT
abundance: many; v_gene: TRBV5-1; j_gene: TRBJ2-1; d_gene: NA; CDR3aa: CASSFGSSSYNEQFF; CDR3nt: TGCGCCAGCAGCTTTGGCAGTAGCTCCTACAATGAGCAGTTCTTC
abundance: many; v_gene: TRBV6-2/TRBV6-3; j_gene: TRBJ1-1; d_gene: NA; CDR3aa: CASRQPNTGEAFF; CDR3nt: TGTGCCAGCAGACAACCAAACACGGGAGAAGCTTTCTTT
abundance: NA; v_gene: TRBV4-3; j_gene: TRBJ2-1; d_gene: TRBD2; CDR3aa: CASSQLTLAGVRQFF; CDR3nt: TGCGCCAGCAGCCAATTGACTCTAGCGGGAGTTCGGCAGTTCTTC
abundance: many; v_gene: TRBV7-2; j_gene: TRBJ2-4; d_gene: TRBD1; CDR3aa: CASSFLGQGLAKNIQYF; CDR3nt: TGTGCCAGCAGCTTTCTAGGACAGGGCTTAGCCAAAAACATTCAGTACTTC
abundance: many; v_gene: TRBV29-1; j_gene: TRBJ2-5; d_gene: TRBD1; CDR3aa: CSALKRDSQETQYF; CDR3nt: TGCAGCGCTCTAAAACGGGACAGCCAAGAGACCCAGTACTTC
abundance: many; v_gene: TRBV10-2; j_gene: TRBJ2-7; d_gene: NA; CDR3aa: CASRGTTSYEQYF; CDR3nt: TGCGCCAGCAGGGGGACCACCTCCTACGAGCAGTACTTC
abundance: many; v_gene: TRBV10-3; j_gene: TRBJ1-2; d_gene: NA; CDR3aa: CAISEWGAGNYGYTF; CDR3nt: TGTGCCATCAGTGAGTGGGGGGCCGGTAACTATGGCTACACCTTC
abundance: many; v_gene: TRBV6-1; j_gene: TRBJ2-1; d_gene: TRBD2; CDR3aa: CASRRPTSGQDNEQFF; CDR3nt: TGTGCCAGCAGACGCCCGACTAGCGGTCAGGACAATGAGCAGTTCTTC
abundance: few; v_gene: TRBV20-1; j_gene: TRBJ2-2; d_gene: TRBD2; CDR3aa: CSASGAGLARTGELFF; CDR3nt: TGCAGTGCTAGTGGTGCGGGACTAGCGAGGACCGGGGAGCTGTTTTTT
abundance: many; v_gene: TRBV5-1; j_gene: TRBJ2-1; d_gene: TRBD2; CDR3aa: CASSLDASGSYNEQFF; CDR3nt: TGCGCCAGCAGCTTGGATGCTAGCGGGAGTTACAATGAGCAGTTCTTC
abundance: NA; v_gene: TRBV18; j_gene: TRBJ1-6; d_gene: NA; CDR3aa: CASSPPAGDPYNSPLHF; CDR3nt: TGTGCCAGCTCACCACCGGCCGGGGACCCCTATAATTCACCCCTCCACTTT
abundance: many; v_gene: TRBV18; j_gene: TRBJ1-1; d_gene: TRBD1; CDR3aa: CASSTTGEILAFF; CDR3nt: TGTGCCAGCTCAACAACAGGGGAAATTTTGGCTTTCTTT
abundance: many; v_gene: TRBV30; j_gene: TRBJ2-4; d_gene: NA; CDR3aa: CACVPGRLAKNIQYF; CDR3nt: TGTGCCTGCGTCCCGGGCAGATTAGCCAAAAACATTCAGTACTTC
abundance: many; v_gene: TRBV6-1; j_gene: TRBJ2-7; d_gene: TRBD1; CDR3aa: CASRSPATGTYEQYF; CDR3nt: TGTGCCAGCAGGTCCCCCGCGACAGGGACATACGAGCAGTACTTC
abundance: few; v_gene: TRBV10-3; j_gene: TRBJ1-3; d_gene: TRBD1; CDR3aa: CAISDDRGLGNTIYF; CDR3nt: TGTGCCATCAGTGACGACAGGGGGCTCGGAAACACCATATATTTT
abundance: many; v_gene: TRBV20-1; j_gene: TRBJ2-7; d_gene: NA; CDR3aa: CSARGTRSYEQYF; CDR3nt: TGCAGTGCTAGAGGGACCCGCTCCTACGAGCAGTACTTC
abundance: NA; v_gene: TRBV7-9; j_gene: TRBJ2-1; d_gene: NA; CDR3aa: CASSLGVSGNEQFF; CDR3nt: TGTGCCAGCAGCTTAGGTGTTAGCGGCAATGAGCAGTTCTTC
abundance: NA; v_gene: TRBV7-2; j_gene: TRBJ2-3; d_gene: TRBD2; CDR3aa: CASSSRLAGPGYTQYF; CDR3nt: TGTGCCAGCAGCTCTCGACTAGCGGGACCGGGTTATACGCAGTATTTT
abundance: many; v_gene: TRBV2; j_gene: TRBJ1-5; d_gene: NA; CDR3aa: CASSGQGDQPQHF; CDR3nt: TGTGCCAGCAGTGGGCAGGGCGATCAGCCCCAGCATTTT
abundance: few; v_gene: TRBV19; j_gene: TRBJ1-5; d_gene: NA; CDR3aa: CARGEGGNQPQHF; CDR3nt: TGTGCCAGGGGCGAGGGGGGCAATCAGCCCCAGCATTTT
abundance: many; v_gene: TRBV4-3; j_gene: TRBJ2-5; d_gene: NA; CDR3aa: CASSQGPSGAGTQETQYF; CDR3nt: TGCGCCAGCAGCCAAGGCCCCAGCGGGGCAGGGACACAAGAGACCCAGTACTTC
abundance: NA; v_gene: TRBV12-3/TRBV12-4; j_gene: TRBJ1-1; d_gene: TRBD1; CDR3aa: CASSFHRLQGALGGTEAFF; CDR3nt: TGTGCCAGCAGTTTTCACCGACTCCAGGGGGCATTGGGGGGCACTGAAGCTTTCTTT
abundance: many; v_gene: TRBV5-1; j_gene: TRBJ2-1; d_gene: NA; CDR3aa: CASNLRGYFDNEQFF; CDR3nt: TGCGCCAGCAACCTCAGGGGCTATTTCGACAATGAGCAGTTCTTC
abundance: NA; v_gene: TRBV19; j_gene: TRBJ1-2; d_gene: NA; CDR3aa: CASSMEVRNYGYTF; CDR3nt: TGTGCCAGTAGTATGGAGGTTCGCAACTATGGCTACACCTTC
abundance: many; v_gene: TRBV28; j_gene: TRBJ2-1; d_gene: NA; CDR3aa: CASPPGLGAYNEQFF; CDR3nt: TGTGCCAGCCCCCCTGGCCTGGGAGCCTACAATGAGCAGTTCTTC